This T cell receptor beta chain originates from a study of T cells in Graves' hyperthyroidism and ophthalmopathy. Study findings and constraints: Researchers found most expanded thyroid clonotypes above 0.001 in blood as well. Model predictions of ophthalmopathy came a median around 6.5 months before onset.

The diagnoses drew upon clinical symptoms, serum thyroxine and TRAb, thyroid ultrasound and orbital computed tomography. The CDR3 extends over 15 amino acids. Trimming cost V 7 bases and J 0 bases, with 15 bases left between them. Germline CDR1 LNHDA, CDR2 SQIVND (reference sequence). Using RNA transcripts as the source, TCR beta CDR3 regions were amplified. TCR CDR3 regions were first amplified by RT-PCR with HTBI primers. MiXCR, run by TCRdb on the multiplex PCR reads, gives a single entry per CDR3 protein. The sample contains a few hundred thousand distinct CDR3 sequences, around 16% of which appear only once. Many counts were recorded for this clonotype. As yet, its antigen is unknown.

The clonotype comes from a woman aged 18-29 years with Graves' hyperthyroidism. The sample consisted of blood. V usage is TRBV19 and J usage is TRBJ1-1, with a weak D call TRBD1 (5 bases). The chain's CDR3 is CASKQAPAMNTEAFF. The CDR3 DNA sequence: TGTGCCAGTAAACAGGCTCCAGCCATGAACACTGAAGCTTTCTTT.